The entry below gives a single TCR beta chain sequence along with its context. The CDR3 runs 18 residues. This sample was included in a study of blood T cell repertoires in COVID-19. Cohorts were based on clinical histories the participants reported. Recovery among Cohort 3 donors was established by two negative PCRs, clearance, or symptom resolution. TCRdb's copy holds only in-frame clones and misses some; the assay was immunoSEQ multiplex PCR. The sample lists approximately 290,000 clones; 80% to 90% were seen once. Sequenced input: PBMCs or T cells enriched from blood (not recorded which). This clonotype was obtained from a woman aged 30 to 39 who had recovered from COVID-19. The V call is TRBV21-1, the J call TRBJ2-7; no DNA check was done on the table's D call, TRBD2. TRBV21-1 is a pseudogene segment. The DNA of the CDR3 is TGTGCCAGCAGCAAAAGGGGGGGCCTGGCGAGGAAGTCCTACGAGCAGTACTTC. Its protein product is CASSKRGGLARKSYEQYF.